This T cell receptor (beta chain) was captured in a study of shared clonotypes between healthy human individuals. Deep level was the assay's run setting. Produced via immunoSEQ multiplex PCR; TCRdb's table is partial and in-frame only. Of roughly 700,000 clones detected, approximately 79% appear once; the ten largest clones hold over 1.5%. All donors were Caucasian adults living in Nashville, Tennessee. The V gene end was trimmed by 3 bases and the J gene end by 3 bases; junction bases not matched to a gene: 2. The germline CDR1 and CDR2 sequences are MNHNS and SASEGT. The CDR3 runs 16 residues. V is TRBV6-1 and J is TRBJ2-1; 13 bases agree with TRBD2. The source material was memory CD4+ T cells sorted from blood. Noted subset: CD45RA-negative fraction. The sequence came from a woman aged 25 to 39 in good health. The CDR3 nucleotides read TGTGCCAGCAGTGAGGGACTAGCGGGAATCTACAATGAGCAGTTCTTC. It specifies CASSEGLAGIYNEQFF.